This T cell receptor (beta chain) originates from a study of cytomegalovirus exposure and HLA in healthy donors. The wider study: Genetic ancestry analysis placed over 75% of the 398 donors that were genotyped in the Caucasian-associated cluster.

In regard to this clone: Its antigen is not known.

In the PCR, 60 Vbeta and 13 Jbeta primers were used. Produced via immunoSEQ multiplex PCR; TCRdb's table is partial and in-frame only. The sample holds roughly 120,000 clones; nearly 80% are singletons and the top ten take around 1.3%. General study points: With DRB1 most and HLA-C fewest, TCR association rates differed between HLA loci in a later analysis.

Sequencing was carried out using PBMCs. The source of this sequence is a woman in her twenties or thirties in good health and CMV-seronegative.

The CDR3 loop is CAWSRTGTEQYF. CDR3 DNA: TGTGCCTGGAGTCGGACAGGCACCGAGCAGTACTTC. This chain connects TRBV30 to TRBJ2-7, with 7 bases identical to TRBD1. The CDR3 has 12 residues. From germline, CDR1 is GTSNPN and CDR2 SVGIG (reference sequence). V shed 2 bases, J shed 6 bases, and the junction held 4 bases outside the gene matches.